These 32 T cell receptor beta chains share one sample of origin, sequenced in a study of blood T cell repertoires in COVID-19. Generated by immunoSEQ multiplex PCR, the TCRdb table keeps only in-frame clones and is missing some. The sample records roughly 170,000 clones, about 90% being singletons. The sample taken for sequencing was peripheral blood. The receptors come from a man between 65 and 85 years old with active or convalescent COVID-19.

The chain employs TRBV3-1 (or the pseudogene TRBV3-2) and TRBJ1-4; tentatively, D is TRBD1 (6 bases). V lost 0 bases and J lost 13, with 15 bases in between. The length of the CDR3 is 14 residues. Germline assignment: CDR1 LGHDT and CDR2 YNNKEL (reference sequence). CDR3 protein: CASSQEGTHRGLFF. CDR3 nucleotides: TGTGCCAGCAGCCAAGAGGGGACACATCGGGGACTGTTTTTT.

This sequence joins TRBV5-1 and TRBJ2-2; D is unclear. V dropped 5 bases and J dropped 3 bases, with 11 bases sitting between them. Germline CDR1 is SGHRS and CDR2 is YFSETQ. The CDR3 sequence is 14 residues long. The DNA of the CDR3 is TGCGCCAGCAGACTCACAGAGTACACCGGGGAGCTGTTTTTT. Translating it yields CASRLTEYTGELFF.

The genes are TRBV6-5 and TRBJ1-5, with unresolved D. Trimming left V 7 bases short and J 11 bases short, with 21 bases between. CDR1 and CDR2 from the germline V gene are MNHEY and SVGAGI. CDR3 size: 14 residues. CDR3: CASKTGRGNTAQHF. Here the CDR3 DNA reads TGTGCCAGCAAAACCGGACGGGGTAATACGGCCCAGCATTTT.

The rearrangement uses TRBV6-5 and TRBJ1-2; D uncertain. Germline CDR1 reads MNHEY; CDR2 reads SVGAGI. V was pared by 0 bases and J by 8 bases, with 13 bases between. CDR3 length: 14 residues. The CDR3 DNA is TGTGCCAGCAGTTACTCGCCGGCTGCGGGCGGCTACACCTTC. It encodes CASSYSPAAGGYTF.

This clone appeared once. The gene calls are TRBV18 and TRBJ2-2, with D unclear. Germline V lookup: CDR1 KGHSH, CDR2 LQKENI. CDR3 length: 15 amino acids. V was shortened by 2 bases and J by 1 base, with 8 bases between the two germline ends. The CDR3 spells CASSPGLQNTGELFF. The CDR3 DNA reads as TGTGCCAGCTCACCAGGGCTCCAGAACACCGGGGAGCTGTTTTTT.

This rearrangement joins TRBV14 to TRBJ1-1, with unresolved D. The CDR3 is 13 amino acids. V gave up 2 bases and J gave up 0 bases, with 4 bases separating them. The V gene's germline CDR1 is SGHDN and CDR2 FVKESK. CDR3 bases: TGTGCCAGCAGCCAATCATTGAACACTGAAGCTTTCTTT. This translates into CASSQSLNTEAFF. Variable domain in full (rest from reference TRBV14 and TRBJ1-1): EAGVTQFPSHSVIEKGQTVTLRCDPISGHDNLYWYRRVMGKEIKFLLHFVKESKQDESGMPNNRFLAERTGGTYSTLKVQPAELEDSGVYFCASSQSLNTEAFFGQGTRLTVV.

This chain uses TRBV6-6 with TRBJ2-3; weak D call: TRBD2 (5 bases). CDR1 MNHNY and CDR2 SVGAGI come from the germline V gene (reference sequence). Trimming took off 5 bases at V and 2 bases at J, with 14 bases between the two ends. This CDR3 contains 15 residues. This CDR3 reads CASSPGIQLTDTQYF. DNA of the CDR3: TGTGCCAGCAGTCCCGGGATCCAGCTCACAGATACGCAGTATTTT.

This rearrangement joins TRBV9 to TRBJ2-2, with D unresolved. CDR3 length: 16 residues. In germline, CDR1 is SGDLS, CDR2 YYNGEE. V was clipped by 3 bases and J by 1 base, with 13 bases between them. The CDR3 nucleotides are TGTGCCAGCAGCGGAAATTGGGCCCTGAACACCGGGGAGCTGTTTTTT. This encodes CASSGNWALNTGELFF.

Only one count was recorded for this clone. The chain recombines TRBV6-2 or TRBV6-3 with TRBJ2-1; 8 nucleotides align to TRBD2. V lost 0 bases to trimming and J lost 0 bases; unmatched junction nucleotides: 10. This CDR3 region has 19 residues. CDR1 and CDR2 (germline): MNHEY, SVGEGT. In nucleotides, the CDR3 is TGTGCCAGCAGTTACTCGGGCCGGGGGGGGCCCCGCTCCTACAATGAGCAGTTCTTC. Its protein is CASSYSGRGGPRSYNEQFF.

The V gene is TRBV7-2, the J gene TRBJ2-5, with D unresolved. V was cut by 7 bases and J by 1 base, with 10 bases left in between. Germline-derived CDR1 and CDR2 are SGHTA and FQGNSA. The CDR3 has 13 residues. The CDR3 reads CASTPYTQETQYF. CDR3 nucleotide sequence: TGTGCCAGCACCCCGTACACCCAAGAGACCCAGTACTTC.

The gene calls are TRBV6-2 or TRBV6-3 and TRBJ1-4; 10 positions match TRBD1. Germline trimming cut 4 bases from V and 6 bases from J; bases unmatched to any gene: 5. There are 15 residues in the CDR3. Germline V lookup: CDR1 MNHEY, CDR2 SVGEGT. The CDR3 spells CASSSRDRGYEKLFF. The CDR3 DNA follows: TGTGCCAGCAGTTCCCGGGACAGGGGCTATGAAAAACTGTTTTTT.

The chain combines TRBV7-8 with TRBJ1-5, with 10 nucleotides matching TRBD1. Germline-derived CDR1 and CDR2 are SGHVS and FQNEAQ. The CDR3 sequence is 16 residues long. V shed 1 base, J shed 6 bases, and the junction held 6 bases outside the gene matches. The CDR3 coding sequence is TGTGCCAGCAGCTTAGGGGGGGGACAGGGGAGTCAGCCCCAGCATTTT. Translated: CASSLGGGQGSQPQHF.

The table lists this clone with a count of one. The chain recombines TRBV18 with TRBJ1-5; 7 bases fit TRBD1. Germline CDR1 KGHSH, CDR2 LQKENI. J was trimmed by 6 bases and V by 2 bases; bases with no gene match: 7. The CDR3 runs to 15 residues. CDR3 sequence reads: CASSPFDRAGQPQHF. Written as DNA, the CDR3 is TGTGCCAGCTCACCATTCGACAGGGCAGGTCAGCCCCAGCATTTT.

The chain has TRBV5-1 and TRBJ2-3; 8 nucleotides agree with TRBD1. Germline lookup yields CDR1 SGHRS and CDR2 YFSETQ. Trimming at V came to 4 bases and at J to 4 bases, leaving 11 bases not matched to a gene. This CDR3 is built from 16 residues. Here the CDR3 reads CASSPPDRGAADTQYF. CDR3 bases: TGCGCCAGCAGCCCACCTGACAGGGGAGCAGCAGATACGCAGTATTTT.

The DNA for the CDR3 is TGTGCCAGCAGCCCAGGGGGTCTCGGAACAGATACGCAGTATTTT. Encoded protein: CASSPGGLGTDTQYF. The J gene is TRBJ2-3, the V gene TRBV9; 7 positions agree with TRBD1. Germline loops: CDR1 SGDLS, CDR2 YYNGEE. This CDR3 comprises 15 residues. V shed 4 bases and J 3 bases; nucleotides not matched to a gene: 8.

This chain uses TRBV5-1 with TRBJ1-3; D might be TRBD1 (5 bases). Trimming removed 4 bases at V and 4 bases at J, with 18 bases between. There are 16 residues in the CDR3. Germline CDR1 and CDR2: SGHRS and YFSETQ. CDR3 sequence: CASSSPGGVGGNTIYF. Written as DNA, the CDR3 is TGCGCCAGCAGCAGCCCCGGGGGAGTCGGAGGAAACACCATATATTTT.

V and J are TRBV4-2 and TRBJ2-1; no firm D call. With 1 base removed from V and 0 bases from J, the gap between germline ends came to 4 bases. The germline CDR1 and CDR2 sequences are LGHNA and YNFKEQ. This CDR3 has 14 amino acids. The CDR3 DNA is TGTGCCAGCAGCCAAGGGAGCTCCTACAATGAGCAGTTCTTC. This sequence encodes CASSQGSSYNEQFF.

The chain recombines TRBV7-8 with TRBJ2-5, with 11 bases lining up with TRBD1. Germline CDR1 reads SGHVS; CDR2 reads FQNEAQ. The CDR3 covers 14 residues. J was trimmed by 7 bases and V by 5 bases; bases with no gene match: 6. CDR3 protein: CASSTGQGGRTQYF. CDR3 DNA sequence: TGTGCCAGCAGCACGGGACAGGGGGGAAGGACCCAGTACTTC.

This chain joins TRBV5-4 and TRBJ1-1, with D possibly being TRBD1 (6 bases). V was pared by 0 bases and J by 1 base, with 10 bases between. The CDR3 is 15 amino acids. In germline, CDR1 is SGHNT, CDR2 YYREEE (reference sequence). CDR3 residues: CASSLEPGENTEAFF. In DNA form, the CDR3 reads TGTGCCAGCAGCTTGGAGCCAGGGGAGAACACTGAAGCTTTCTTT.

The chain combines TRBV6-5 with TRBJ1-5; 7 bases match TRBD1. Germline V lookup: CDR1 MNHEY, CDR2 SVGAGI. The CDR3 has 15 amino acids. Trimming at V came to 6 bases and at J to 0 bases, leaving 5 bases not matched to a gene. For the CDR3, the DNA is TGTGCCAGCAGGAGACAGGGTTATAGCAATCAGCCCCAGCATTTT. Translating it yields CASRRQGYSNQPQHF.

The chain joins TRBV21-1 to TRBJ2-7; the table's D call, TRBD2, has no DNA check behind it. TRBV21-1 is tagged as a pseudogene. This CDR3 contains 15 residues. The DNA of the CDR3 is TGTGCCAGCAGCACAGACTCCCGCCCCTCCTACGAGCAGTACTTC. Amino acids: CASSTDSRPSYEQYF.

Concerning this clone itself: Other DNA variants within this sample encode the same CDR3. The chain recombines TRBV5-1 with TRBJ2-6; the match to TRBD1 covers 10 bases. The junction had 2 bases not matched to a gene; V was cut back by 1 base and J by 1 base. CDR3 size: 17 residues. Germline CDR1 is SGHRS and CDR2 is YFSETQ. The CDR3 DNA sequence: TGCGCCAGCAGCTTGTGGACAGGGGGATCTGGGGCCAACGTCCTGACTTTC. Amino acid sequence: CASSLWTGGSGANVLTF.

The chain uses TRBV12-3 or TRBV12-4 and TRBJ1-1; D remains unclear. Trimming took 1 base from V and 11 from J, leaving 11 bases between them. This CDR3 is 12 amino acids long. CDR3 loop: CASSLGQLRAFF. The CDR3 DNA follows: TGTGCCAGCAGTTTAGGTCAACTACGGGCTTTCTTT.

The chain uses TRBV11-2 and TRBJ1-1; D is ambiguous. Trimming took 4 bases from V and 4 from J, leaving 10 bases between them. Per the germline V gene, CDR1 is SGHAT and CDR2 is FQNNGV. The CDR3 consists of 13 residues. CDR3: CASSSQAGTEAFF. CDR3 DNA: TGTGCCAGCAGCTCCCAAGCGGGCACTGAAGCTTTCTTT.

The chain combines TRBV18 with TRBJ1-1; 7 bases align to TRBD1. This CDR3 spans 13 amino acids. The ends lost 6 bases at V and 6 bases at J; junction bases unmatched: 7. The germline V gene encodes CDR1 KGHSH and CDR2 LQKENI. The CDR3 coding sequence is TGTGCCAGCTCTCCCGACAGGGTCTCTGAAGCTTTCTTT. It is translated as CASSPDRVSEAFF.

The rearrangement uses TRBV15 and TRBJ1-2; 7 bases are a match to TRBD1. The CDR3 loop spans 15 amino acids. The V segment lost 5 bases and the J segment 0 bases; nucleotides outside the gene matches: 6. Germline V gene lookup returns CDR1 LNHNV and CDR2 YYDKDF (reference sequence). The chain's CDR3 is CATSGGQEANYGYTF. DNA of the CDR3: TGTGCCACCAGCGGTGGACAGGAAGCTAACTATGGCTACACCTTC.

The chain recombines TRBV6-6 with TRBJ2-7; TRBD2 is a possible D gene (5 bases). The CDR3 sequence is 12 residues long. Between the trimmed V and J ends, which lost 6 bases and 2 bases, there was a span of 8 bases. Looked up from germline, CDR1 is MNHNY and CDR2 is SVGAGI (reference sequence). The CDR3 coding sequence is TGTGCCAGCAGCCCCGGGGCCTACGAGCAGTACTTC. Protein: CASSPGAYEQYF.

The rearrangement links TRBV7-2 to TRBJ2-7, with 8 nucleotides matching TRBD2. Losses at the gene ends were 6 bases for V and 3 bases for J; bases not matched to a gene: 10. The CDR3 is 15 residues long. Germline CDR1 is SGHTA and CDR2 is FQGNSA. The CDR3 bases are TGTGCCAGCAGACGAGTGGTAGCGGGGAGCTACGAGCAGTACTTC. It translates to CASRRVVAGSYEQYF.

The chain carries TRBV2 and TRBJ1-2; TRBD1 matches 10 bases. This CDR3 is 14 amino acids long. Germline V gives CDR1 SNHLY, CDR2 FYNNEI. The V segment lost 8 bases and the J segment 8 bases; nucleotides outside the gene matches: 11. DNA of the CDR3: TGTGCCAGCGGATATACCGGGACAGGGGTCGGCTACACCTTC. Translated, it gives CASGYTGTGVGYTF.

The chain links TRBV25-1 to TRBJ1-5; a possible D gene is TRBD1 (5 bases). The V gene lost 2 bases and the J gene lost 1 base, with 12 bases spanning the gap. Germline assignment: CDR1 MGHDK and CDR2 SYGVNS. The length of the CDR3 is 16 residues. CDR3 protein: CASSEGGRQSNQPQHF. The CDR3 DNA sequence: TGTGCCAGCAGTGAAGGGGGGAGACAAAGCAATCAGCCCCAGCATTTT.

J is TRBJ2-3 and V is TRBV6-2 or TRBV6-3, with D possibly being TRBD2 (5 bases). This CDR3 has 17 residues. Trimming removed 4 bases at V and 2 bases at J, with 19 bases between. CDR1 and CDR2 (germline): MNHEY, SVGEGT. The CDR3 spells CASSFPRGTPITDTQYF. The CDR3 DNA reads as TGTGCCAGCAGTTTCCCCCGGGGTACGCCTATCACAGATACGCAGTATTTT.

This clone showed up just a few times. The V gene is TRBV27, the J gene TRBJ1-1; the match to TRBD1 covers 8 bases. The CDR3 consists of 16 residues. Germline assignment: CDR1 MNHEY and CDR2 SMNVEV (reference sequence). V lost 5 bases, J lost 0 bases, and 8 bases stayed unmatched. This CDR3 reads CASSPSTGAVNTEAFF. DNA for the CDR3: TGTGCCAGCAGTCCGTCGACAGGGGCGGTGAACACTGAAGCTTTCTTT.